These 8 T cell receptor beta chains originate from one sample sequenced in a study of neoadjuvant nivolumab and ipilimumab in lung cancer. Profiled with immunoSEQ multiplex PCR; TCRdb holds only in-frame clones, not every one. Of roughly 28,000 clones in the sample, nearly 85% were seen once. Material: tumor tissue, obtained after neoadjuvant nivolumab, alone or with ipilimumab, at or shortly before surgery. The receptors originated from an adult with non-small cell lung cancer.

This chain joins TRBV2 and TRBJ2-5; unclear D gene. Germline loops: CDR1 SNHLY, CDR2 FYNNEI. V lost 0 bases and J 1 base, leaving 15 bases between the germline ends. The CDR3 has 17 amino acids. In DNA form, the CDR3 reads TGTGCCAGCAGTGAAGCCAGAGCCCTCACCTTCCAAGAGACCCAGTACTTC. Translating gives CASSEARALTFQETQYF.

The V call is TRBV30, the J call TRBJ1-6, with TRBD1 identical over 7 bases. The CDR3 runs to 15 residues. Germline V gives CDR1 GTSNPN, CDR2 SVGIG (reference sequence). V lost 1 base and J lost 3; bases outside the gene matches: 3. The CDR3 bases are TGTGCCTGGAGTGCCAGACAGGGCTATAATTCACCCCTCCACTTT. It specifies CAWSARQGYNSPLHF.

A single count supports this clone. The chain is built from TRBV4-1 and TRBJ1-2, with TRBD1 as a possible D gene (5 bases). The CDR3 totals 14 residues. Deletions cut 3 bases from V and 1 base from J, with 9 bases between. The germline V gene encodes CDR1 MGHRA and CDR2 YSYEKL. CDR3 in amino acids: CASSQGDGNYGYTF. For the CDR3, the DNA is TGCGCCAGCAGCCAGGGGGACGGTAACTATGGCTACACCTTC.

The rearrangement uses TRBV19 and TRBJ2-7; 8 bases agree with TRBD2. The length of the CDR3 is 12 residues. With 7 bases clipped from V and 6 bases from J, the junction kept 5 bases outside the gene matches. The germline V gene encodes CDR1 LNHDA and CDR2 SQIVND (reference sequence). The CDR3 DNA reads TGTGCCAGTACCCCGGGAGGGGGCGAGCAGTACTTC. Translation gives CASTPGGGEQYF. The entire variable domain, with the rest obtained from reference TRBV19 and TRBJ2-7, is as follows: DGGITQSPKYLFRKEGQNVTLSCEQNLNHDAMYWYRQDPGQGLRLIYYSQIVNDFQKGDIAEGYSVSREKKESFPLTVTSAQKNPTAFYLCASTPGGGEQYFGPGTRLTVT.

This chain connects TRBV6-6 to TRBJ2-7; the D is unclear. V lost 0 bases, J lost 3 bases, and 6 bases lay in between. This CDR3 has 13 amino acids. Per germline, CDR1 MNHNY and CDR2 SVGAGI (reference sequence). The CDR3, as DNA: TGTGCCAGCAGTTACTCAAAGGTCTACGAGCAGTACTTC. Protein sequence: CASSYSKVYEQYF.

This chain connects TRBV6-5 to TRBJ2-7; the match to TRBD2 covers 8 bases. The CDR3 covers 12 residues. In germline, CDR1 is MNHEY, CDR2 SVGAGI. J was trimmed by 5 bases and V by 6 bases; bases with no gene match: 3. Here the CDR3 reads CASSGRADEQYF. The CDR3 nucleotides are TGTGCCAGCAGCGGGAGGGCCGACGAGCAGTACTTC.

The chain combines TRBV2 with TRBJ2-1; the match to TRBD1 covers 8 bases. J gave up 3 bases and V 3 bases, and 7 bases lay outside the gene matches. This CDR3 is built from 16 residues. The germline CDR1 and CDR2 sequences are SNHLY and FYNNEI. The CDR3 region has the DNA TGTGCCAGCAGTGACAGTTTGGACAGGGTCTACAATGAGCAGTTCTTC. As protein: CASSDSLDRVYNEQFF.

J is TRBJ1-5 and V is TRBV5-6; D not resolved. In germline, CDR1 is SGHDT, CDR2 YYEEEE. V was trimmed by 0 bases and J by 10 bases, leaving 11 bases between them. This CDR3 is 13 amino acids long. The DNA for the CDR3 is TGTGCCAGCAGCTTGGTCGGCGAACCCCCCCAGCATTTT. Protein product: CASSLVGEPPQHF.